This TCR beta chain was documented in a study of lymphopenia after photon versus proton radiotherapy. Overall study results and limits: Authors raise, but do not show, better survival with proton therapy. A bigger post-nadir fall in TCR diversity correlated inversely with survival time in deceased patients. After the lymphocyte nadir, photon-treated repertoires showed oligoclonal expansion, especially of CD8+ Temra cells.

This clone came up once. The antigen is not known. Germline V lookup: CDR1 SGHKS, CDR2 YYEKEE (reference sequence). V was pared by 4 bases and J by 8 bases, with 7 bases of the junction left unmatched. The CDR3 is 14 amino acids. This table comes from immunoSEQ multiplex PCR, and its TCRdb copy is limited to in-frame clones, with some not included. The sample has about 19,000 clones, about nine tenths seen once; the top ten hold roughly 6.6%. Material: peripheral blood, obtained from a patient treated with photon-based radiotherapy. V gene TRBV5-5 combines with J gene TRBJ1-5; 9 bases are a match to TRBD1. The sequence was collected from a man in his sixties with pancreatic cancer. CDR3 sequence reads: CASSPTGGSKPQHF. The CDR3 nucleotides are TGTGCCAGCAGCCCTACAGGGGGCTCTAAGCCCCAGCATTTT.